The source of this TCR beta chain is a study of metastatic and nonmetastatic thyroid tumors. Across the whole study: Repertoires from blood and tumor or nodule tissue of malignant and benign thyroid patients were compared.

Nobody among the patients had been given any treatment before thyroid surgery. TCRdb reassembled clones from the PCR reads with MiXCR. The repertoire holds around 45,000 clones, with approximately 4.1% as singletons. This CDR3 spans 14 amino acids. CDR1 SGHKS and CDR2 YYEKEE come from the germline V gene (reference sequence). V shed 0 bases and J shed 2 bases, with 6 bases lying between them. The chain couples TRBV5-5 to TRBJ1-5; no clear D gene. The clonotype comes from a female donor with papillary thyroid cancer or a benign thyroid nodule (not recorded which). Some clones in this sample may be carry-over from other donors' samples. The sample was blood. The CDR3 protein is CASSLEWGNQPQHF. The CDR3 DNA reads TGTGCCAGCAGCTTGGAGTGGGGCAATCAGCCCCAGCATTTT.